This T cell receptor beta chain was observed in a study of blood T cell repertoires in COVID-19. Study summary: The cDNA or gDNA used as material had been derived from T cells, B-cell-depleted T cells, or PBMCs.

This clone was counted only a few times. The length of the CDR3 is 16 residues. Germline assignment: CDR1 SGHVS and CDR2 FQNEAQ. V was clipped by 3 bases and J by 2 bases; unmatched bases: 7. Per the authors' pipeline: The assay estimated nucleated cells by amplifying reference gene primers. The method was immunoSEQ multiplex PCR; TCRdb's version includes in-frame clones alone and lacks a portion of them. Clonal size and the V and J genes are those of that table, whereas D and trimming came from the DNA. The data show over 150,000 clones, around 85% seen once. This TCR came from a man aged 65-85 years with active or convalescent COVID-19. Sequences were obtained from peripheral blood. J is TRBJ1-5 and V is TRBV7-8, with 7 bases that match TRBD1. CDR3 sequence (DNA): TGTGCCAGCAGCTTCCGACAGGGTTTCGGCAATCAGCCCCAGCATTTT. This encodes CASSFRQGFGNQPQHF.